One sample yielded the 32 T cell receptor beta chains listed below, sequenced in a study of cytomegalovirus exposure and HLA in healthy donors. 13 Jbeta primers and 60 Vbeta primers were used for the PCR. Repertoires were generated with immunoSEQ multiplex PCR, while TCRdb's copy carries only in-frame clones and drops some. The top ten clones hold 12% to 15% of a sample with around 110,000 clones, over 65% of them seen once. Sample: PBMCs. The receptors shown here come from a woman aged 40 to 49 in good health and CMV-seropositive.

The J gene is TRBJ2-1, the V gene TRBV7-2, with 9 positions matching TRBD2. This CDR3 is built from 15 residues. The V gene end was trimmed by 1 base and the J gene end by 7 bases; junction bases not matched to a gene: 5. Germline V gives CDR1 SGHTA, CDR2 FQGNSA. The chain's CDR3 is CASSLDRRGGNEQFF. CDR3 DNA: TGTGCCAGCAGCTTAGATAGGCGGGGGGGGAATGAGCAGTTCTTC.

The chain links TRBV6-5 to TRBJ2-7; TRBD1 might be the D (6 bases). Trimming shortened V by 0 bases and J by 3 bases, and 12 bases separated the two germline ends. Germline values: CDR1 MNHEY, CDR2 SVGAGI. The CDR3 has 15 amino acids. CDR3 in DNA: TGTGCCAGCAGTTACTCAGGACAGACTAACTACGAGCAGTACTTC. The encoded protein is CASSYSGQTNYEQYF.

The chain has TRBV6-1 and TRBJ2-7; 7 nucleotides agree with TRBD2. The CDR3 extends over 15 amino acids. The germline V gene has CDR1 MNHNS and CDR2 SASEGT. V shed 5 bases, J shed 1 base, and the junction held 8 bases outside the gene matches. CDR3 sequence: CASSLSTRGSYEQYF. Written as DNA, the CDR3 is TGTGCCAGCAGTCTATCTACGCGGGGGTCCTACGAGCAGTACTTC.

The chain employs TRBV6-1 and TRBJ2-2; 7 positions agree with TRBD1. V trimming: 5 bases; J trimming: 0 bases; junction bases outside the gene matches: 3. Germline lookup yields CDR1 MNHNS and CDR2 SASEGT. The CDR3 loop spans 15 amino acids. The CDR3: CASSRDSPNTGELFF. DNA of the CDR3: TGTGCCAGCAGTAGGGACAGTCCGAACACCGGGGAGCTGTTTTTT.

This chain uses TRBV30 with TRBJ2-3; TRBD2 agrees at 10 bases. Germline assignment: CDR1 GTSNPN and CDR2 SVGIG (reference sequence). V lost 3 bases and J lost 2; bases outside the gene matches: 11. The CDR3 runs 17 residues. CDR3 sequence: CAWRKGTSGVITDTQYF. CDR3 nucleotides: TGTGCCTGGAGAAAAGGTACTAGCGGGGTGATCACAGATACGCAGTATTTT.

The rearrangement uses TRBV18 and TRBJ2-5; D is unresolved. The CDR3 is 12 amino acids. Per the germline V gene, CDR1 is KGHSH and CDR2 is LQKENI. The V end lost 1 base, the J end lost 4 bases, and 4 bases lay between the germline ends. CDR3 in DNA: TGTGCCAGCTCACCACGGAGAGAGACCCAGTACTTC. Translation: CASSPRRETQYF.

The rearrangement joins TRBV9 to TRBJ1-2; D is uncertain. V shed 4 bases and J shed 5 bases, with 9 bases lying between them. From germline, CDR1 is SGDLS and CDR2 YYNGEE. The CDR3 contains 12 residues. CDR3 region: CASSPPGYGYTF. The CDR3 bases are TGTGCCAGCAGCCCCCCCGGTTATGGCTACACCTTC. Drawing the rest from reference TRBV9 and TRBJ1-2, the complete variable domain is DSGVTQTPKHLITATGQRVTLRCSPRSGDLSVYWYQQSLDQGLQFLIQYYNGEERAKGNILERFSAQQFPDLHSELNLSSLELGDSALYFCASSPPGYGYTFGSGTRLTVV.

The chain uses TRBV9 and TRBJ1-5, with D unclear. Germline CDR1 and CDR2: SGDLS and YYNGEE. The CDR3 has 14 residues. Between the trimmed V and J ends, which lost 3 bases and 7 bases, there was a span of 14 bases. CDR3 loop: CASSGGSGSQPQHF. The DNA for the CDR3 is TGTGCCAGCAGCGGTGGCTCGGGAAGCCAGCCCCAGCATTTT.

The chain carries TRBV18 and TRBJ1-2; 8 bases line up with TRBD1. CDR3 length: 15 amino acids. The germline CDR1 and CDR2 sequences are KGHSH and LQKENI. Unmatched junction bases numbered 9, after V lost 6 bases and J lost 3 bases. The CDR3, as DNA: TGTGCCAGCTCGCCAGGGGGCGAAACCTACTATGGCTACACCTTC. Protein product: CASSPGGETYYGYTF.

The CDR3 region is CASSQEADRVYEQYF. CDR3 bases: TGCGCCAGCAGCCAAGAAGCGGACAGGGTCTACGAGCAGTACTTC. The chain uses TRBV4-1 and TRBJ2-5, with TRBD1 identical over 8 bases. The J call could be wrong; TRBJ2-7 is a better fit for the DNA end. This CDR3 contains 15 residues. Germline V lookup: CDR1 MGHRA, CDR2 YSYEKL.

This clone was seen just once. The rearrangement uses TRBV6-1 and TRBJ2-1, with 7 bases lining up with TRBD2. The germline V gene encodes CDR1 MNHNS and CDR2 SASEGT. Losses at the gene ends were 1 base for V and 4 bases for J; bases not matched to a gene: 4. The CDR3 runs to 15 residues. In nucleotides, the CDR3 is TGTGCCAGCAGTGAAGAGGGAGGGATGTACAATGAGCAGTTCTTC. Protein product: CASSEEGGMYNEQFF.

CDR3 nucleotides: TGTGCCAGCAGGGTCGGTGTCAGAACACTAGAGGCTTTCTTT. As protein: CASRVGVRTLEAFF. J is TRBJ1-1 and V is TRBV7-2; D is unclear. Trimming stripped 6 bases from V and 11 bases from J, with 22 bases between. Germline V gives CDR1 SGHTA, CDR2 FQGNSA. The CDR3 has 14 amino acids.

This clone has more than one count but fewer than ten. The rearrangement joins TRBV5-1 to TRBJ2-6, with D perhaps TRBD2 (6 bases). The V end lost 2 bases, the J end lost 0 bases, and 6 bases lay between the germline ends. Germline lookup yields CDR1 SGHRS and CDR2 YFSETQ. This CDR3 region has 15 residues. The CDR3 reads CASSFGGSGANVLTF. CDR3 DNA: TGCGCCAGCAGCTTCGGGGGCTCTGGGGCCAACGTCCTGACTTTC.

This clone was seen a handful of times. The rearrangement links TRBV11-1 to TRBJ2-5; D may be TRBD2 (5 bases). V lost 4 bases to trimming and J lost 4 bases, with 13 bases between them. This CDR3 region has 14 residues. Germline CDR1 reads SGHAT; CDR2 reads FQDESV (reference sequence). The CDR3 here is CASSSGRGTETQYF. The CDR3 bases are TGTGCCAGCAGCTCGGGCCGGGGAACAGAGACCCAGTACTTC. Together with reference TRBV11-1 and TRBJ2-5, the CDR3 gives the full variable domain: EAEVAQSPRYKITEKSQAVAFWCDPISGHATLYWYRQILGQGPELLVQFQDESVVDDSQLPKDRFSAERLKGVDSTLKIQPAELGDSAMYLCASSSGRGTETQYFGPGTRLLVL.

The chain carries TRBV7-2 and TRBJ1-2; tentative D call: TRBD1 (6 bases). This CDR3 region has 14 residues. Trimming removed 5 bases from V and 4 bases from J, with 14 bases in between. CDR1 is SGHTA and CDR2 is FQGNSA in the germline V gene. CDR3 region: CASSPRDTVYGYTF. CDR3 bases: TGTGCCAGCAGCCCTCGGGACACCGTCTATGGCTACACCTTC.

The genes are TRBV30 and TRBJ1-2; D is unclear. The CDR3 contains 11 residues. Trimming removed 4 bases at V and 8 bases at J, with 11 bases between. CDR1 and CDR2 from the germline V gene are GTSNPN and SVGIG (reference sequence). The CDR3 protein is CAWKIGEGYTF. In DNA form, the CDR3 reads TGTGCCTGGAAAATTGGGGAGGGCTACACCTTC.

The rearrangement joins TRBV7-2 to TRBJ1-5, with TRBD1 matching 8 bases. The V and J ends lost 5 bases and 7 bases, in that order; junction bases with no gene match: 13. Germline V gives CDR1 SGHTA, CDR2 FQGNSA. The CDR3 length is 16 residues. CDR3 in amino acids: CASSVNRGGLGQPQHF. The CDR3 DNA sequence: TGTGCCAGCAGCGTCAACAGGGGGGGGTTAGGGCAGCCCCAGCATTTT.

This clone turned up a few times. V gene TRBV6-1 combines with J gene TRBJ1-4, with D hard to call. V gave up 3 bases and J gave up 8 bases, with 13 bases separating them. The CDR3 covers 14 residues. CDR1 MNHNS and CDR2 SASEGT come from the germline V gene. In DNA form, the CDR3 reads TGTGCCAGCAGTGACAGGCAACGCGGGGAAAAACTGTTTTTT. It translates to CASSDRQRGEKLFF.

This clone was seen only a few times. V usage is TRBV28 and J usage is TRBJ2-7; the match to TRBD2 covers 8 bases. CDR1 and CDR2 (germline): MDHEN, SYDVKM. The CDR3 length is 13 residues. The junction had 13 bases not matched to a gene; V was cut back by 11 bases and J by 7 bases. CDR3 DNA sequence: TGTGCCTGCCGGGAGGGTTCCGCGGGGGAGCAGTACTTC. This encodes CACREGSAGEQYF.

This rearrangement joins TRBV10-3 to TRBJ1-1, with D possibly TRBD1 on 5 matching bases. The CDR3 has 13 residues. Germline CDR1 reads ENHRY; CDR2 reads SYGVKD. V was shortened by 7 bases and J by 8 bases, with 17 bases between the two germline ends. The CDR3 DNA reads as TGTGCCATCACCGATGGACACCTAACCGAAGCTTTCTTT. Protein product: CAITDGHLTEAFF.

J is TRBJ1-4 and V is TRBV5-1; D is uncertain. Germline values: CDR1 SGHRS, CDR2 YFSETQ. V was shortened by 5 bases and J by 6 bases, with 17 bases between the two germline ends. This CDR3 is built from 15 residues. This CDR3 is CASRDPRGADEKLFF. For the CDR3, the DNA is TGCGCCAGCAGGGACCCCCGGGGTGCAGATGAAAAACTGTTTTTT.

This clone showed up just once. J is TRBJ1-5 and V is TRBV30, with D uncertain. The CDR3 is 13 residues long. Per germline, CDR1 GTSNPN and CDR2 SVGIG (reference sequence). Trimming took 7 bases from V and 1 from J, leaving 11 bases between them. The CDR3 nucleotides are TGTGCCTTGACATTACAGAGCAATCAGCCCCAGCATTTT. As protein: CALTLQSNQPQHF.

The V and J genes are TRBV5-4 and TRBJ1-1, with D unresolved. This CDR3 has 13 amino acids. Trimming stripped 0 bases from V and 4 bases from J, with 7 bases between. Germline CDR1 SGHNT, CDR2 YYREEE (reference sequence). The CDR3 sequence is CASSLESSTEAFF. For the CDR3, the DNA is TGTGCCAGCAGCTTGGAGTCCAGCACTGAAGCTTTCTTT.

The chain recombines TRBV6-6 with TRBJ1-2, with D unresolved. V gave up 4 bases and J gave up 4 bases, with 13 bases separating them. The CDR3 contains 14 residues. From germline, CDR1 is MNHNY and CDR2 SVGAGI (reference sequence). CDR3 loop: CASSSLTVGYGYTF. CDR3 DNA sequence: TGTGCCAGCAGTTCCTTAACAGTGGGCTATGGCTACACCTTC.

The genes are TRBV25-1 and TRBJ2-6, with 10 bases aligning to TRBD1. The CDR3 runs to 17 residues. The junction had 8 bases not matched to a gene; V was cut back by 5 bases and J by 4 bases. Germline V lookup: CDR1 MGHDK, CDR2 SYGVNS. CDR3 nucleotide sequence: TGTGCCAGCAGTCCTCGACAGGGGGCTGACGGGGCCAACGTCCTGACTTTC. It translates to CASSPRQGADGANVLTF.

A single count supports this clone. V gene TRBV10-3 combines with J gene TRBJ2-7; D may be TRBD1 (6 bases). Trimming took 0 bases from V and 1 from J, leaving 10 bases between them. From germline, CDR1 is ENHRY and CDR2 SYGVKD. This CDR3 spans 15 amino acids. In DNA form, the CDR3 reads TGTGCCATCAGTGAGTCTGGGACAACGTCCTACGAGCAGTACTTC. Translating gives CAISESGTTSYEQYF.

This clone appeared a single time. The chain carries TRBV7-9 and TRBJ1-2; D may be TRBD1 (5 bases). This CDR3 region has 14 residues. Per the germline V gene, CDR1 is SEHNR and CDR2 is FQNEAQ (reference sequence). Trimming pared 0 bases from V and 1 base from J, leaving 6 bases between. CDR3 loop: CASSLAGLNYGYTF. In nucleotides, the CDR3 is TGTGCCAGCAGCTTAGCGGGACTTAACTATGGCTACACCTTC.

The chain recombines TRBV5-1 with TRBJ1-1; D is perhaps TRBD1 (6 bases). The CDR3 is 15 amino acids. Looked up from germline, CDR1 is SGHRS and CDR2 is YFSETQ. Trimming removed 1 base at V and 3 bases at J, with 13 bases between. CDR3 DNA sequence: TGCGCCAGCAGCTTGAGTCCAGGGGCTGACACTGAAGCTTTCTTT. As protein: CASSLSPGADTEAFF.

The chain uses TRBV6-6 and TRBJ2-5, with D uncertain. The CDR3 spans 12 residues. Germline CDR1 is MNHNY and CDR2 is SVGAGI (reference sequence). Trimming cost V 2 bases and J 3 bases, with 4 bases left between them. This CDR3 is CASSYVEETQYF. The CDR3 DNA sequence: TGTGCCAGCAGTTACGTAGAAGAGACCCAGTACTTC.

By frequency in the sample, this clone is medium-sized (0.01 to 0.1%). The gene calls are TRBV5-8 and TRBJ1-5; D is ambiguous. Per germline, CDR1 SGHTS and CDR2 YDEGEE. V shed 4 bases and J shed 6 bases, with 11 bases lying between them. This CDR3 has 13 amino acids. CDR3 sequence reads: CASSRALGQPQHF. The CDR3, as DNA: TGTGCCAGCAGCCGTGCCCTAGGTCAGCCCCAGCATTTT.

This rearrangement joins TRBV6-6 to TRBJ1-5, with D possibly TRBD1 on 6 matching bases. Germline assignment: CDR1 MNHNY and CDR2 SVGAGI (reference sequence). Trimming took 6 bases from V and 6 from J, leaving 21 bases between them. The CDR3 runs 16 residues. CDR3 nucleotide sequence: TGTGCCAGCAGCTTCGGGGCAGGGGAATTCAGTCAGCCCCAGCATTTT. Translated: CASSFGAGEFSQPQHF.

Concerning this clone: One end of the junction does not line up with germline, which may come from a read error. This rearrangement joins TRBV18 to TRBJ1-5; D is undetermined. There are 13 residues in the CDR3. The germline V gene encodes CDR1 KGHSH and CDR2 LQKENI. The CDR3 sequence is CASSPNGGQAQHF. The CDR3 coding sequence is TGTGCCAGCTCACCCAATGGTGGTCAGGCCCAGCATTTT.